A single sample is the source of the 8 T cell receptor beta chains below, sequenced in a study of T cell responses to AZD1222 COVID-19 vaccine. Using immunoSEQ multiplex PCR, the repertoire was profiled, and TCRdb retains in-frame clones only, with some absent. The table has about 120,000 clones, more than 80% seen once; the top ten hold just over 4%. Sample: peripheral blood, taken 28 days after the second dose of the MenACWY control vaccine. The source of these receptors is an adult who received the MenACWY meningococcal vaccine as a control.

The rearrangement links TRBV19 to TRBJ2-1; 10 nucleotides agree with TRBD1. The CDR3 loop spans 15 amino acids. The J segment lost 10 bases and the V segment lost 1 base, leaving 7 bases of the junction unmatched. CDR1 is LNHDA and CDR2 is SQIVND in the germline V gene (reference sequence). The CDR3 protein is CASSIGRTGGGEQFF. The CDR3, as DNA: TGTGCCAGTAGTATAGGCCGGACAGGGGGTGGGGAGCAGTTCTTC.

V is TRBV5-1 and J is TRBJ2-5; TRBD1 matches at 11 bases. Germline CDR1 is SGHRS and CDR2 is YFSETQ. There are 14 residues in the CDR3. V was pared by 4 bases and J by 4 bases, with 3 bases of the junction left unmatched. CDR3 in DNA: TGCGCCAGCAGCGGGGGACAGGGGGGAGAGACCCAGTACTTC. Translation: CASSGGQGGETQYF. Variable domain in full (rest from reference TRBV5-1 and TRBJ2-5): KAGVTQTPRYLIKTRGQQVTLSCSPISGHRSVSWYQQTPGQGLQFLFEYFSETQRNKGNFPGRFSGRQFSNSRSEMNVSTLELGDSALYLCASSGGQGGETQYFGPGTRLLVL.

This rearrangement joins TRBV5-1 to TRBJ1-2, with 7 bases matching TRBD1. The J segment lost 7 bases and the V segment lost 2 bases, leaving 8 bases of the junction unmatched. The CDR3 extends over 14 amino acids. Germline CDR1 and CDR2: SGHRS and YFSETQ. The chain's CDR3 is CASSFGQDGSGYTF. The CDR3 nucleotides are TGCGCCAGCAGCTTCGGACAGGATGGAAGTGGCTACACCTTC.

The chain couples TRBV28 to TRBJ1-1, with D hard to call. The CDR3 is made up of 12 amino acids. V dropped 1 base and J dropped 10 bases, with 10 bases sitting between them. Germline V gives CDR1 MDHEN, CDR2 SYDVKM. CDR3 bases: TGTGCCAGCAGTTTATTCGGGGTTGGAGCTTTCTTT. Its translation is CASSLFGVGAFF.

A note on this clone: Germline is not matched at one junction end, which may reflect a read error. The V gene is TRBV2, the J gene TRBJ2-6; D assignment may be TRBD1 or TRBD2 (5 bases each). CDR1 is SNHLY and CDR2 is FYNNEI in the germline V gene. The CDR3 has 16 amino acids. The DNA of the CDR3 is TGTGCCAGCACTCGGGACCCTCCGTCTGGAGCCAACGTCCTGACTTTC. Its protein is CASTRDPPSGANVLTF.

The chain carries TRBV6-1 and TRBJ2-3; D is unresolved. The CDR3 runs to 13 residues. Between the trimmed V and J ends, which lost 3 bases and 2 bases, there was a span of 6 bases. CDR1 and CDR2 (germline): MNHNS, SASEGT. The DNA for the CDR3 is TGTGCCAGCAGTGACAGGCTCACAGATACGCAGTATTTT. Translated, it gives CASSDRLTDTQYF.

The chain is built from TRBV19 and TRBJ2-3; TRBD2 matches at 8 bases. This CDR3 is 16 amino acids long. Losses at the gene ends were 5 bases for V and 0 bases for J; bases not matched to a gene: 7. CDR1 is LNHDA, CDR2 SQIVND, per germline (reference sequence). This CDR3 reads CASSSYPSGSTDTQYF. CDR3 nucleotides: TGTGCCAGTAGTTCCTACCCTAGCGGGAGCACAGATACGCAGTATTTT.

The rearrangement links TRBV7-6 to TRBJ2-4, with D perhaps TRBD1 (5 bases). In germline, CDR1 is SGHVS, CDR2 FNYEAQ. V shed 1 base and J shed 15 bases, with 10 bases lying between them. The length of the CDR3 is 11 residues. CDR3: CASSLEGPLYF. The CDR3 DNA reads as TGTGCCAGCAGCTTAGAGGGGCCGCTGTACTTC.